This T cell receptor beta chain was identified in a study of blood T cell repertoires in COVID-19 (dated by TCRdb to 2018 to 2020). About the study as a whole: Collaborator samples came from the United States, Italy and Spain and covered acute and convalescent phases of COVID-19. The samples were drawn from two sources: the first 160 participants of the ongoing ImmuneRACE study, and approximately 1,300 subjects contributed by 6 global collaborators. The dataset comprised deeply sampled blood TCRbeta repertoires from subjects exposed to, actively infected with, or recovered from COVID-19. The sample metadata nearly always contained a de-identified subject ID, COVID-19 status, age in years and sex. The material from the prospective study consisted of cDNA or gDNA derived from T cells, B-cell-depleted T cells, or PBMCs. The repertoires were released in a freely available public database meant as a resource for research on the immune response to SARS-CoV-2. Where available, HLA class I and class II types were taken from metadata supplied by the sample provider and were not determined by assay-based typing.

CDR1 and CDR2 (SGHTA, FQGNSA) derive from the germline V gene. Reading from cysteine to phenylalanine, the CDR3 counts 14 amino acids. Of all the DNA, just the CDR3 is kept, 42 bases in frame from base 1. Deletion took 2 bases off V and 4 bases off J, with a span of 9 bases between the germline ends. Enrolling through a virtual design, the prospective study's participants ranged in age from about 18 to 89 years and lived across roughly 24 United States geographic areas. In the prospective study, participants were assigned to cohorts based on the clinical history participants reported in a screening survey and a study questionnaire. In the prospective study, mobile phlebotomists collected whole blood, serum and a nasopharyngeal or oropharyngeal swab from each participant. Additional blood draws and questionnaires over a 2-month period could optionally be provided by prospective study participants. Blood samples from the prospective study were shipped frozen or at room temperature prior to DNA extraction.

Comments on this clone: The antigen it binds to is not known. Per-base qualities were not stored, and no clone one base away is much larger.

TCRbeta CDR3 regions were amplified from genomic DNA using the immunoSEQ Assay, a bias-controlled multiplex PCR. As for how the authors treated the data: Nucleated cell counts per sample were estimated from amplification of reference gene primers within the assay. To quantify the absolute abundance of each unique TCRbeta CDR3 rearrangement, sequence reads were collapsed and filtered. For each sample, productive Simpson clonality was calculated as the square root of Simpson's diversity index over productive rearrangements. TCRdb re-hosts the immuneACCESS table, in-frame sequences only. Its copies lack some clones; in the studies checked, an unresolved V gene accounts for under half of them, and the cause for the rest is not known. V, J and clone size are those of that table, while D and trimming were read from the DNA. For this sample the table gives about 360,000 clones, of which approximately 86% were detected only once. Of the sample, more than 2% is held by the ten largest clones.

Overall study results and their limits: The quantity of clinical and demographic metadata differed by source and by participant and was supplied without curation.

The sequenced sample was PBMCs or T cells enriched from blood (not recorded which). This receptor was obtained from a woman in her thirties or forties with acute COVID-19. The rearranged segments are TRBV7-2 and TRBJ1-3; no confident D gene assignment can be made. CDR3 loop: CASSLFQQGNTIYF. The bases read TGTGCCAGCAGCTTATTCCAACAGGGAAACACCATATATTTT.